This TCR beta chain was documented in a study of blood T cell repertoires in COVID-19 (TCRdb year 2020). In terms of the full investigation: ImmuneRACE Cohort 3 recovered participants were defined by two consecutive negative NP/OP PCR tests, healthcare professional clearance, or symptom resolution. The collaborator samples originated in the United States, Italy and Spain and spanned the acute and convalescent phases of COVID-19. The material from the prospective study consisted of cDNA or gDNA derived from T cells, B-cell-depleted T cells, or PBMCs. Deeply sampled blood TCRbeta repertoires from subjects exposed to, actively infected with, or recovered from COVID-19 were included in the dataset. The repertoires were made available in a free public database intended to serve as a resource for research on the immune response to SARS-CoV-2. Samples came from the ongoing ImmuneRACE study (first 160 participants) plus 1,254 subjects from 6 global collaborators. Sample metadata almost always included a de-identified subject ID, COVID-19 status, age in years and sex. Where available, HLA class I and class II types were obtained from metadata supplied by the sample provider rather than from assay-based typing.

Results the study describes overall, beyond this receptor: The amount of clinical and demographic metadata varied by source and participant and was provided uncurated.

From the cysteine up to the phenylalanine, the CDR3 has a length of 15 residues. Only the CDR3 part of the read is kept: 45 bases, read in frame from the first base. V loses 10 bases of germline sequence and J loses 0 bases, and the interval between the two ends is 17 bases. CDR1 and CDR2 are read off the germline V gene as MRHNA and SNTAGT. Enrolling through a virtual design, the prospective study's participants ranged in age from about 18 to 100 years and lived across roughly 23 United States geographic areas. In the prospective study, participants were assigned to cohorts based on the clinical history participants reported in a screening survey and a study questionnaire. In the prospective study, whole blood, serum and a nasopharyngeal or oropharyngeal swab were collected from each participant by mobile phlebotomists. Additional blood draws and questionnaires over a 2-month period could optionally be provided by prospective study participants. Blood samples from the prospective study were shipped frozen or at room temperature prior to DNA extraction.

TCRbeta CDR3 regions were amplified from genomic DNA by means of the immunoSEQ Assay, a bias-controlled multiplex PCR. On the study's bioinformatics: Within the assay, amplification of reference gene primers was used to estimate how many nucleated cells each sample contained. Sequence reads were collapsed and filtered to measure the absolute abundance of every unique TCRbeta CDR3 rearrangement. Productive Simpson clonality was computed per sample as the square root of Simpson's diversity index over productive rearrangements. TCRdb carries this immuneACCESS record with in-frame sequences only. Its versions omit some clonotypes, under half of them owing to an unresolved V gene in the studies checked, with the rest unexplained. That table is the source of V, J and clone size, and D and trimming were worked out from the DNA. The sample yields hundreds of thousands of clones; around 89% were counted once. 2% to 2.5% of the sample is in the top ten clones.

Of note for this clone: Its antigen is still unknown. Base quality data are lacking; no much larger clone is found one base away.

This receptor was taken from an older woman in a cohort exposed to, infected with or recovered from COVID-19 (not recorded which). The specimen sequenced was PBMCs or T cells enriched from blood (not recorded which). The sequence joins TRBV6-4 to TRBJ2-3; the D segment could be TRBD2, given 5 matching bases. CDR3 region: CATKAEGLSTDTQYF. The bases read TGTGCCACCAAGGCAGAGGGCCTAAGCACAGATACGCAGTATTTT.